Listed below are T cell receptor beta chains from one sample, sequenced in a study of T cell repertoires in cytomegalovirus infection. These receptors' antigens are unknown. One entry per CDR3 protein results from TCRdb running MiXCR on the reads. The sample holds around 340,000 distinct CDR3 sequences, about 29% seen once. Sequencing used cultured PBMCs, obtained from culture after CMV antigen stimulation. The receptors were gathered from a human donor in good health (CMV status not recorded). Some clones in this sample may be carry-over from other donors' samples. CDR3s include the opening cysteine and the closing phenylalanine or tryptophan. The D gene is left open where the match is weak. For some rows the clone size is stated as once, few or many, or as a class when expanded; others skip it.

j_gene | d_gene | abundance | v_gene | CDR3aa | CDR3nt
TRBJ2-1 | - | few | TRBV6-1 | CASSEWTNYNEQFF | TGTGCCAGCAGTGAATGGACTAATTACAATGAGCAGTTCTTC
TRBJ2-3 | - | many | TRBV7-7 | CASSPTGVTDTQYF | TGTGCCAGCAGCCCCACCGGAGTAACAGATACGCAGTATTTT
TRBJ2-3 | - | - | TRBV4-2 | CASSGSGTDTQYF | TGTGCCAGCAGCGGCTCCGGCACAGATACGCAGTATTTT
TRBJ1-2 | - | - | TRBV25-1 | CASSEFGKKGYTF | TGTGCCAGCAGTGAATTTGGGAAGAAGGGCTACACCTTC
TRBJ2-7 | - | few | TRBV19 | CASSMRQAYEQYF | TGTGCCAGTAGTATGAGGCAGGCCTACGAGCAGTACTTC
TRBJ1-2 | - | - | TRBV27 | CASSKSGLGSYGYTF | TGTGCCAGCAGTAAATCAGGATTGGGGAGCTATGGCTACACCTTC
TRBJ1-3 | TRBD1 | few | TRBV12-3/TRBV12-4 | CASSPWTGEGNTIYF | TGTGCCAGCAGTCCCTGGACAGGGGAAGGAAACACCATATATTTT
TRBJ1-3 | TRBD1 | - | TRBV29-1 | CSVSQGGHGNTIYF | TGCAGCGTCTCTCAGGGGGGCCATGGAAACACCATATATTTT
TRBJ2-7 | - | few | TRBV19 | CASSINTPLYEQYF | TGTGCCAGTAGTATCAATACTCCCCTCTACGAGCAGTACTTC
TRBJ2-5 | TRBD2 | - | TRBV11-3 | CASSRGLAGEETQYF | TGTGCCAGCAGCCGGGGACTAGCGGGAGAGGAGACCCAGTACTTC
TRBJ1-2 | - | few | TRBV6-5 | CASSYSSRLNGYTF | TGTGCCAGCAGTTACTCTTCCCGATTGAATGGCTACACCTTC
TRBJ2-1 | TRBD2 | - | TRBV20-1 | CSARPPSGSFHNEQFF | TGCAGTGCTAGACCTCCTAGCGGATCCTTTCACAATGAGCAGTTCTTC
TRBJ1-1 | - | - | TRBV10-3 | CAIRKQDTEAFF | TGTGCCATCAGGAAACAGGACACTGAAGCTTTCTTT
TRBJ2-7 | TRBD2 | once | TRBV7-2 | CASSVTSGAGSYEQYF | TGTGCCAGCAGCGTAACTAGCGGGGCGGGTTCCTACGAGCAGTACTTC
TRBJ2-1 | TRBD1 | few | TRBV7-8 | CASSTALAGGEEQFF | TGTGCCAGCTCCACGGCTCTGGCAGGGGGCGAAGAGCAGTTCTTC
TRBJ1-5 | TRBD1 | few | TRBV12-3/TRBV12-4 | CASSTGQGVSNQPQHF | TGTGCCAGCAGTACCGGACAGGGGGTAAGCAATCAGCCCCAGCATTTT
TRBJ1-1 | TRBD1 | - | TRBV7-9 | CASSHTGGKGSGTEAFF | TGTGCCAGCAGCCATACAGGGGGTAAAGGATCAGGCACTGAAGCTTTCTTT
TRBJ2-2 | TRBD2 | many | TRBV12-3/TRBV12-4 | CASSLGKLAANTGELFF | TGTGCCAGCAGTTTGGGAAAACTAGCGGCGAACACCGGGGAGCTGTTTTTT
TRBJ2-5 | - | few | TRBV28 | CASSLGSTPGQVETQYF | TGTGCCAGCAGTTTAGGTTCGACACCGGGACAAGTGGAGACCCAGTACTTC
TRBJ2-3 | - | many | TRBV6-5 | CASSYRGAEDTQYF | TGTGCCAGCAGTTACCGGGGGGCAGAAGATACGCAGTATTTT
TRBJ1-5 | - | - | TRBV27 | CASKRGGSGGNQPQHF | TGTGCCAGCAAACGGGGGGGGTCAGGTGGCAATCAGCCCCAGCATTTT
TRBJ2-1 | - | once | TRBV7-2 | CASRKSGASYNEQFF | TGTGCCAGCAGAAAATCAGGGGCGTCCTACAATGAGCAGTTCTTC
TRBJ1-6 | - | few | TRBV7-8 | CASSLEGTDFLPLHF | TGTGCCAGCAGCTTAGAAGGGACTGACTTTTTACCCCTCCACTTT
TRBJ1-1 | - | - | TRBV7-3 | CASSNGGDTEAFF | TGTGCCAGCAGCAACGGAGGCGACACTGAAGCTTTCTTT
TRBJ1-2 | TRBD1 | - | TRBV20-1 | CSARVAFTGGGYGYTF | TGCAGTGCTAGAGTTGCTTTCACAGGGGGCGGCTATGGCTACACCTTC
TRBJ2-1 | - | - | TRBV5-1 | CASSLAPIGAEQFF | TGCGCCAGCAGCTTGGCACCCATAGGGGCTGAGCAGTTCTTC
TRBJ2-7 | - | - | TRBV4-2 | CASSQGTQGTYEQYF | TGTGCCAGCAGCCAAGGAACGCAGGGGACCTACGAGCAGTACTTC